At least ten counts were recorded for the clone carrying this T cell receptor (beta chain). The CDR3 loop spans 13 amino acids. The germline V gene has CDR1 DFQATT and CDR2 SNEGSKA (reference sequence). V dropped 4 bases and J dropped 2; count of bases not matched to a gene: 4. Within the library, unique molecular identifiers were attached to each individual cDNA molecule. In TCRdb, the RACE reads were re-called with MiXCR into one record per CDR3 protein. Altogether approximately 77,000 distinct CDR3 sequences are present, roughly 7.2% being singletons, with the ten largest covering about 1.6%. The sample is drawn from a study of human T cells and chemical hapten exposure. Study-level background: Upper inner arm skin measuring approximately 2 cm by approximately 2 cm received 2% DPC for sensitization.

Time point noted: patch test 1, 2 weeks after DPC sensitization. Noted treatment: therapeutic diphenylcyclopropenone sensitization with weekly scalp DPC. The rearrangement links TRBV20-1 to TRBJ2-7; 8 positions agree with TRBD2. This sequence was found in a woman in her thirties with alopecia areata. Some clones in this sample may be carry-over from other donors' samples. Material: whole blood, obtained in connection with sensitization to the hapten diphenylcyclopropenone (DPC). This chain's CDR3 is CSAMPGGAYEQYF. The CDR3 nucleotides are TGCAGTGCTATGCCCGGGGGGGCCTACGAGCAGTACTTC.